One T cell receptor (beta chain) is described in this entry. The antigen is undetermined. This entry is derived from a study of identifying expanded T cells in peripheral blood. Study-wide findings and caveats: Variance in clone template counts between approximately two-week samples significantly increased with total template count across all healthy donors.

CDR1 is MNHEY, CDR2 SMNVEV, per germline (reference sequence). The CDR3 spans 15 residues. Deletions cut 7 bases from V and 1 base from J, with 16 bases between. The repertoire was sequenced with immunoSEQ multiplex PCR; TCRdb's copy has only in-frame clones and lacks some. The sample includes around 84,000 clones, 80% to 90% of them seen just once. V is TRBV27 and J is TRBJ1-1; D might be TRBD1 (6 bases). The sequence was obtained from a person between 18 and 75 years old in good health. Sequencing input: blood. The CDR3 here is CASNIGRGGNTEAFF. CDR3 DNA: TGTGCCAGCAATATAGGCCGAGGGGGGAACACTGAAGCTTTCTTT.